This passage covers 21 T cell receptor beta chains from one sample sequenced in a study of blood T cell repertoires in COVID-19. Sequencing was performed with immunoSEQ multiplex PCR; in TCRdb, only in-frame clones are kept and a portion is missing. The sample lists 200,000 or so clones; about three quarters were seen once. Material for sequencing was peripheral blood. These receptors all stem from a woman in her 70s with acute or convalescent COVID-19.

The chain couples TRBV27 to TRBJ1-5, with D tentatively TRBD1 (6 bases). Germline CDR1 and CDR2: MNHEY and SMNVEV (reference sequence). The CDR3 is 12 amino acids. V was pared by 8 bases and J by 10 bases, with 15 bases between. CDR3 in amino acids: CASSGAPRPQHF. CDR3 DNA sequence: TGTGCCAGCTCAGGGGCCCCGCGACCCCAGCATTTT.

In this sample, this clone turned up a few times. The J gene is TRBJ2-1, the V gene TRBV5-1, with D possibly being TRBD2 (6 bases). Germline V gene sequence: CDR1 SGHRS, CDR2 YFSETQ. Trimming shortened V by 4 bases and J by 2 bases, and 16 bases separated the two germline ends. The CDR3 sequence is 16 residues long. The DNA of the CDR3 is TGCGCCAGCAGCCCCGGGAGTTTGGGGCCCTACAATGAGCAGTTCTTC. It specifies CASSPGSLGPYNEQFF.

The chain recombines TRBV2 with TRBJ2-1; the match to TRBD2 covers 7 bases. The CDR3 is 11 amino acids. With V trimmed by 9 bases and J by 7 bases, 3 bases remained unmatched. Per the germline V gene, CDR1 is SNHLY and CDR2 is FYNNEI. CDR3 amino acids: CASYSGNEQFF. The DNA for the CDR3 is TGTGCCAGTTATAGCGGGAATGAGCAGTTCTTC.

V usage is TRBV30 and J usage is TRBJ2-5; 7 bases map to TRBD1. Germline CDR1 GTSNPN, CDR2 SVGIG (reference sequence). The CDR3 length is 13 residues. With V trimmed by 2 bases and J by 2 bases, 2 bases remained unmatched. CDR3 region: CAWSPGQQETQYF. Here the CDR3 DNA reads TGTGCCTGGAGTCCGGGACAGCAAGAGACCCAGTACTTC.

The rearrangement links TRBV28 to TRBJ2-7, with D uncertain. This CDR3 spans 15 amino acids. The germline V gene has CDR1 MDHEN and CDR2 SYDVKM. Trimming removed 2 bases at V and 3 bases at J, with 14 bases between. The CDR3 here is CASSLVYRKNYEQYF. The CDR3 DNA reads as TGTGCCAGCAGTTTAGTCTACCGAAAAAACTACGAGCAGTACTTC.

The rearrangement uses TRBV5-4 and TRBJ1-6; 7 bases are shared with TRBD1. The V segment lost 2 bases and the J segment 6 bases; nucleotides outside the gene matches: 5. Germline lookup yields CDR1 SGHNT and CDR2 YYREEE (reference sequence). This CDR3 has 15 amino acids. The CDR3 coding sequence is TGTGCCAGCAGCTTACAGGGGTGGAGTAATTCACCCCTCCACTTT. Amino acids: CASSLQGWSNSPLHF.

The rearrangement links TRBV11-2 to TRBJ1-5; no firm D call. This CDR3 comprises 15 residues. CDR1 is SGHAT, CDR2 FQNNGV, per germline. Trimming stripped 3 bases from V and 3 bases from J, with 12 bases between. The CDR3: CASSFDGKDNQPQHF. The CDR3 DNA sequence: TGTGCCAGCAGCTTTGACGGGAAAGACAATCAGCCCCAGCATTTT.

V usage is TRBV6-2 or TRBV6-3 and J usage is TRBJ2-7, with D possibly matching TRBD1 (5 bases). The V end was cut by 2 bases, the J end by 1 base, with 9 bases between. The CDR3 consists of 14 residues. Germline V CDR1 and CDR2: MNHEY, SVGEGT. The CDR3 DNA follows: TGTGCCAGCAGTTACAGGGCAGGGTCCTACGAGCAGTACTTC. It encodes CASSYRAGSYEQYF.

This chain links TRBV23-1 with TRBJ2-5, with TRBD2 identical over 16 bases. TRBV23-1 falls under the ORF class, with uncertain function. This CDR3 region has 21 residues. With V trimmed by 1 base and J by 3 bases, 14 bases remained unmatched. The CDR3 DNA follows: TGCGCCAGCAGTCAATTCGGGACTAGCGGGAGGGAAAGGGTGGAAAAAGAGACCCAGTACTTC. It codes for CASSQFGTSGRERVEKETQYF.

The V gene is TRBV6-6, the J gene TRBJ2-3; a possible D gene is TRBD2 (5 bases). The CDR3 loop spans 15 amino acids. From germline, CDR1 is MNHNY and CDR2 SVGAGI (reference sequence). Trimming shortened V by 2 bases and J by 2 bases, and 11 bases separated the two germline ends. The CDR3 region has the DNA TGTGCCAGCAGTTACGGTAGCGTTACCACAGATACGCAGTATTTT. Translated: CASSYGSVTTDTQYF.

V gene TRBV30 combines with J gene TRBJ1-5, with D possibly being TRBD1 (5 bases). CDR3 size: 14 residues. Between the trimmed V and J ends, which lost 2 bases and 2 bases, there was a span of 10 bases. Germline CDR1 and CDR2: GTSNPN and SVGIG (reference sequence). The CDR3 here is CAWSRGRGNQPQHF. The DNA of the CDR3 is TGTGCCTGGAGTAGGGGCCGGGGCAATCAGCCCCAGCATTTT.

The chain combines TRBV5-6 with TRBJ2-3; 9 positions match TRBD1. The CDR3 has 15 residues. Germline V gene data show CDR1 as SGHDT and CDR2 as YYEEEE. With 4 bases clipped from V and 6 bases from J, the junction kept 9 bases outside the gene matches. The DNA for the CDR3 is TGTGCCAGCAGCGCTGGGACAGGGTCAGGGGATACGCAGTATTTT. The encoded protein is CASSAGTGSGDTQYF.

This rearrangement joins TRBV9 to TRBJ1-5, with TRBD1 identical over 9 bases. Trimming took 4 bases from V and 4 from J; bases not matched to a gene: 6. The germline gives CDR1 SGDLS, CDR2 YYNGEE. This CDR3 comprises 15 residues. DNA of the CDR3: TGTGCCAGCAGCACAGGGACAGGGACGAATCAGCCCCAGCATTTT. Protein sequence: CASSTGTGTNQPQHF.

V is TRBV5-1 and J is TRBJ1-1, with 7 positions matching TRBD1. Germline V gene lookup returns CDR1 SGHRS and CDR2 YFSETQ. This CDR3 is 15 amino acids long. Trimming took 3 bases from V and 1 from J; bases not matched to a gene: 6. The CDR3 nucleotides read TGCGCCAGCAGCTCCGACAGGGCGGGGAACACTGAAGCTTTCTTT. Protein product: CASSSDRAGNTEAFF.

The rearrangement links TRBV27 to TRBJ2-2; the D gene is possibly TRBD1 (6 bases). The germline gives CDR1 MNHEY, CDR2 SMNVEV (reference sequence). The CDR3 is made up of 13 amino acids. Trimming left V 6 bases short and J 7 bases short, with 12 bases between. The CDR3 reads CASSYGQSGELFF. DNA of the CDR3: TGTGCCAGCAGCTACGGACAGAGCGGGGAGCTGTTTTTT.

In this sample, this clone turned up once. The gene calls are TRBV19 and TRBJ2-7, with a weak D call TRBD1 (5 bases). V gave up 5 bases and J gave up 0 bases, with 14 bases separating them. This CDR3 comprises 15 residues. Germline V CDR1 and CDR2: LNHDA, SQIVND (reference sequence). The DNA for the CDR3 is TGTGCCAGTAGTGGGGCGACGCTCCCCTCCTACGAGCAGTACTTC. It encodes CASSGATLPSYEQYF.

The V call is TRBV6-6, the J call TRBJ2-1, with 11 bases that match TRBD2. The germline gives CDR1 MNHNY, CDR2 SVGAGI (reference sequence). The CDR3 has 18 amino acids. Trimming cost V 5 bases and J 4 bases; bases outside gene matches: 13. The DNA of the CDR3 is TGTGCCAGCAGTCCTTTTTCCGGGACTAGCGGCAAGTACAATGAGCAGTTCTTC. This codes for CASSPFSGTSGKYNEQFF.

This chain joins TRBV5-1 and TRBJ2-6, with D unresolved. The CDR3 loop spans 15 amino acids. Germline-derived CDR1 and CDR2 are SGHRS and YFSETQ. Trimming pared 0 bases from V and 0 bases from J, leaving 4 bases between. In DNA form, the CDR3 reads TGCGCCAGCAGCTTGGGACACTCTGGGGCCAACGTCCTGACTTTC. Translated, it gives CASSLGHSGANVLTF.

The chain links TRBV6-4 to TRBJ2-2, with unresolved D. The V and J ends lost 6 bases and 4 bases respectively, with 12 bases between them. Germline V gene sequence: CDR1 MRHNA, CDR2 SNTAGT. CDR3 length: 14 residues. The CDR3 region is CASSFERGTGELFF. As DNA, the CDR3 is TGTGCCAGCAGCTTTGAGCGAGGCACCGGGGAGCTGTTTTTT.

Only one count was recorded for this clone. The chain is built from TRBV28 and TRBJ1-5, with unresolved D. Germline CDR1 is MDHEN and CDR2 is SYDVKM. V was pared by 3 bases and J by 2 bases, with 8 bases between. This CDR3 region has 14 residues. The CDR3 sequence is CASSFGPRNQPQHF. As DNA, the CDR3 is TGTGCCAGCAGTTTTGGGCCTCGCAATCAGCCCCAGCATTTT.

The chain links TRBV28 to TRBJ2-6; 11 nucleotides line up with TRBD1. The CDR3 has 19 amino acids. The germline V gene has CDR1 MDHEN and CDR2 SYDVKM. The J segment lost 4 bases and the V segment lost 6 bases, leaving 14 bases of the junction unmatched. CDR3 protein: CASRGPVGQGAPGANVLTF. CDR3 nucleotide sequence: TGTGCCAGCAGAGGGCCGGTAGGACAGGGGGCGCCCGGGGCCAACGTCCTGACTTTC.